There are many counts of the clone carrying this T cell receptor (beta chain). This sample is drawn from a study of T cells in Graves' hyperthyroidism and ophthalmopathy. From RNA transcripts, TCR beta CDR3 regions were amplified. The TCR CDR3 first-round RT-PCR relied on the HTBI primer set. TCRdb re-called the multiplex PCR reads through MiXCR, storing one row per CDR3 protein. Among hundreds of thousands of distinct CDR3 sequences listed, about 15% were seen once. The sequencing sample was made of blood. The source of this sequence is a young woman with Graves' hyperthyroidism that later progressed to Graves' ophthalmopathy.

The CDR3 DNA follows: TGTGCCAGCAGACCTGGGGGCGGGAGGGCCCCCGAGCAGTTCTTC. Amino acids: CASRPGGGRAPEQFF. The rearrangement uses TRBV12-3 or TRBV12-4 and TRBJ2-1; 9 bases match TRBD2. V dropped 6 bases and J dropped 10; count of bases not matched to a gene: 13. The length of the CDR3 is 15 residues.